This record looks at one TCR beta chain sequence and its context. This entry comes from a study of blood T cell repertoires in COVID-19. Study overall: Whether acute or convalescent, the COVID-19 samples came from the United States, Italy and Spain. T cells, B-cell-depleted T cells, or PBMCs provided the cDNA or gDNA that served as material.

The study assigned cohorts using participant-reported clinical history. This CDR3 spans 16 amino acids. Germline V CDR1 and CDR2: SGHRS, YFSETQ. Germline trimming cut 2 bases from V and 7 bases from J; bases unmatched to any gene: 12. Original handling: Counts of nucleated cells, estimated from reference gene primer amplification, were obtained. TCRdb keeps only in-frame clones here, not all; method: immunoSEQ multiplex PCR. V, J and clone size derive from that table, while D and trimming were established from the DNA sequence. In the table there are some 270,000 clones, roughly 85% of which are singletons.

The receptor was isolated from a woman aged 45 to 65 with acute COVID-19. V and J are TRBV5-1 and TRBJ2-7; 10 nucleotides agree with TRBD1. Sequenced material: PBMCs or T cells enriched from blood (not recorded which). CDR3 residues: CASSLDPNPGQGEQYF. In DNA form, the CDR3 reads TGCGCCAGCAGCTTAGATCCTAATCCGGGACAGGGGGAGCAGTACTTC.